This passage covers 24 T cell receptor beta chains from one sample sequenced in a study of CD8 T cells in Susac syndrome. Random hexamers were used to reverse transcribe the RNA input (about 0.45 to 1 ug). TCRdb used MiXCR to reprocess the immunoSEQ multiplex PCR reads, holding one entry per CDR3 protein. The sample lists 150,000 to 200,000 distinct CDR3 sequences, approximately 94% seen once, with 0.085% to 0.12% in the top ten. The sequencing sample was made of CD4+ T cells from PBMCs. The receptors derive from a human donor in good health.

V and J are TRBV2 and TRBJ2-7; 8 nucleotides agree with TRBD1. Germline V lookup: CDR1 SNHLY, CDR2 FYNNEI. J lost 4 bases, V lost 8 bases, and 10 bases had no gene match. The CDR3 runs to 14 residues. CDR3 region: CASLPQTGVYEQYF. The CDR3, as DNA: TGTGCCAGCCTGCCCCAGACAGGGGTATACGAGCAGTACTTC.

The chain has TRBV20-1 and TRBJ2-7, with 9 positions matching TRBD2. Losses at the gene ends were 4 bases for V and 4 bases for J; bases not matched to a gene: 5. Per the germline V gene, CDR1 is DFQATT and CDR2 is SNEGSKA (reference sequence). CDR3 length equals 13 residues. For the CDR3, the DNA is TGCAGTGCTAAACTAGCGGGTAGTTACGAGCAGTACTTC. As protein: CSAKLAGSYEQYF.

V is TRBV12-3 or TRBV12-4 and J is TRBJ2-4; a weak D match, TRBD1 (5 bases). This CDR3 spans 13 amino acids. V lost 3 bases and J lost 7, with 10 bases in between. Here the CDR3 reads CASSLNQGNIQYF. DNA for the CDR3: TGTGCCAGCAGTTTGAATCAGGGCAACATTCAGTACTTC.

The V gene is TRBV30, the J gene TRBJ1-1, with D tentatively TRBD1 (5 bases). The CDR3 sequence is 12 residues long. V lost 5 bases to trimming and J lost 5 bases, with 12 bases between them. The germline CDR1 and CDR2 sequences are GTSNPN and SVGIG (reference sequence). DNA for the CDR3: TGTGCCTGGGGCAGGGAGGGAACTGAAGCTTTCTTT. This translates into CAWGREGTEAFF.

The chain carries TRBV5-1 and TRBJ2-3; 7 bases are a match to TRBD2. The ends lost 1 base at V and 4 bases at J; junction bases unmatched: 6. CDR1 is SGHRS and CDR2 is YFSETQ in the germline V gene. There are 15 residues in the CDR3. The CDR3 loop is CASSLTAGEADTQYF. The CDR3 nucleotides read TGCGCCAGCAGCTTGACGGCGGGAGAGGCAGATACGCAGTATTTT.

The gene calls are TRBV18 and TRBJ2-7, with a possible D match to TRBD1 (6 bases). The CDR3 totals 14 residues. Between the trimmed V and J ends, which lost 3 bases and 4 bases, there was a span of 13 bases. Germline CDR1 is KGHSH and CDR2 is LQKENI. The CDR3 here is CASSPDRQIYEQYF. In nucleotides, the CDR3 is TGTGCCAGCTCACCCGACAGGCAGATATACGAGCAGTACTTC.

The V gene is TRBV29-1, the J gene TRBJ2-1; D uncertain. The CDR3 runs 13 residues. Germline CDR1 is SQVTM and CDR2 is ANQGSEA. The ends were cut back, 5 bases at V and 4 bases at J, with 12 bases in the middle. CDR3 amino acids: CSVTKTAYNEQFF. The CDR3 DNA reads as TGCAGCGTTACTAAGACTGCTTACAATGAGCAGTTCTTC.

This chain connects TRBV18 to TRBJ2-7; 7 nucleotides match TRBD2. V was pared by 6 bases and J by 3 bases, with 8 bases of the junction left unmatched. From germline, CDR1 is KGHSH and CDR2 LQKENI. This CDR3 contains 14 residues. The CDR3 is CASSRKREGYEQYF. The CDR3 DNA sequence: TGTGCCAGCTCTAGAAAGCGGGAAGGCTACGAGCAGTACTTC. Filled out from reference TRBV18 and TRBJ2-7, the complete variable domain reads NAGVMQNPRHLVRRRGQEARLRCSPMKGHSHVYWYRQLPEEGLKFMVYLQKENIIDESGMPKERFSAEFPKEGPSILRIQQVVRGDSAAYFCASSRKREGYEQYFGPGTRLTVT.

The chain recombines TRBV20-1 with TRBJ2-7; 11 bases fit TRBD2. The CDR3 is 15 amino acids. The junction had 5 bases not matched to a gene; V was cut back by 2 bases and J by 2 bases. CDR1 is DFQATT and CDR2 is SNEGSKA in the germline V gene (reference sequence). CDR3 region: CSARPGTSGPYEQYF. DNA of the CDR3: TGCAGTGCTAGACCCGGGACTAGCGGTCCCTACGAGCAGTACTTC.

V is TRBV20-1 and J is TRBJ1-1; D call uncertain. There are 13 residues in the CDR3. Germline-derived CDR1 and CDR2 are DFQATT and SNEGSKA (reference sequence). V was pared by 1 base and J by 4 bases, with 10 bases between. Written as DNA, the CDR3 is TGCAGTGCTAGAGGGGCCGTGGGCACTGAAGCTTTCTTT. Its protein product is CSARGAVGTEAFF.

The V call is TRBV29-1, the J call TRBJ2-7; possible D gene TRBD2, 5 bases. CDR1 SQVTM and CDR2 ANQGSEA come from the germline V gene. This CDR3 has 14 amino acids. The germline V and J ends were trimmed by 3 bases and 2 bases, with 14 bases remaining between them. In DNA, the CDR3 is TGCAGCGTTGAGTCGGGGTTGGGAACCTACGAGCAGTACTTC. Encoded protein: CSVESGLGTYEQYF.

V and J are TRBV4-1 and TRBJ1-1; D uncertain. CDR3 size: 15 residues. Trimming stripped 1 base from V and 1 base from J, with 10 bases between. CDR1 is MGHRA, CDR2 YSYEKL, per germline. Here the CDR3 DNA reads TGCGCCAGCAGCCAAGTACCGCCGGGGAACACTGAAGCTTTCTTT. Protein: CASSQVPPGNTEAFF.

The chain uses TRBV20-1 and TRBJ2-7; TRBD1 agrees at 9 bases. From germline, CDR1 is DFQATT and CDR2 SNEGSKA (reference sequence). Trimming took 0 bases from V and 3 from J; bases not matched to a gene: 9. CDR3 size: 16 residues. The CDR3, as DNA: TGCAGTGCTAGAGATCTTAGACAGGGGGATCTCTACGAGCAGTACTTC. Its protein is CSARDLRQGDLYEQYF.

The gene calls are TRBV20-1 and TRBJ1-2; a weak D match, TRBD1 (6 bases). Germline V gene sequence: CDR1 DFQATT, CDR2 SNEGSKA (reference sequence). The CDR3 consists of 13 residues. Trimming pared 4 bases from V and 4 bases from J, leaving 13 bases between. The CDR3 nucleotides are TGCAGTGCTACTCGTCAGGGGACCTATGGCTACACCTTC. As protein: CSATRQGTYGYTF.

The rearrangement uses TRBV7-9 and TRBJ2-7; TRBD2 matches 8 bases. Germline CDR1 SEHNR, CDR2 FQNEAQ (reference sequence). This CDR3 has 15 amino acids. The J segment lost 0 bases and the V segment lost 10 bases, leaving 11 bases of the junction unmatched. CDR3 DNA: TGTGCCATCGAACTAGCACGGGAGGGCTCCTACGAGCAGTACTTC. Residues: CAIELAREGSYEQYF.

This clonotype was recorded a few times. The chain joins TRBV29-1 to TRBJ2-5, with a tentative D call TRBD2 (6 bases). Germline V CDR1 and CDR2: SQVTM, ANQGSEA. The V end lost 3 bases, the J end lost 4 bases, and 12 bases lay between the germline ends. The CDR3 totals 13 residues. The CDR3 loop reads CSVDKWRGETQYF. The CDR3 DNA is TGCAGCGTTGATAAGTGGAGGGGAGAGACCCAGTACTTC.

V and J are TRBV5-4 and TRBJ2-1, with D unresolved. The CDR3 contains 14 residues. Germline V gene sequence: CDR1 SGHNT, CDR2 YYREEE (reference sequence). Trimming took 0 bases from V and 7 from J, leaving 11 bases between them. This CDR3 is CASSLVTHGNEQFF. The CDR3 DNA follows: TGTGCCAGCAGCTTGGTCACCCATGGGAATGAGCAGTTCTTC.

V is TRBV14 and J is TRBJ2-3; D is undetermined. The germline gives CDR1 SGHDN, CDR2 FVKESK. CDR3 length: 13 residues. V was clipped by 5 bases and J by 2 bases, with 8 bases between them. The CDR3 loop is CASSVRLTDTQYF. DNA of the CDR3: TGTGCCAGCAGCGTAAGACTCACAGATACGCAGTATTTT.

This sequence joins TRBV29-1 and TRBJ2-7; possibly TRBD1 for D (6 bases). Trimming pared 4 bases from V and 6 bases from J, leaving 19 bases between. The germline V gene encodes CDR1 SQVTM and CDR2 ANQGSEA. The CDR3 is made up of 14 amino acids. For the CDR3, the DNA is TGCAGCGTTGTTAGGGGGACGGCCTCATCCGAGCAGTACTTC. Translation: CSVVRGTASSEQYF.

This sequence joins TRBV30 and TRBJ2-7; D is undetermined. The CDR3 loop spans 12 amino acids. In germline, CDR1 is GTSNPN, CDR2 SVGIG (reference sequence). Between the trimmed V and J ends, which lost 4 bases and 7 bases, there was a span of 14 bases. The CDR3 loop is CAWKGNSEEQYF. The CDR3 DNA is TGTGCCTGGAAGGGCAACTCGGAAGAGCAGTACTTC.

The V call is TRBV9, the J call TRBJ2-3; 8 bases agree with TRBD1. The CDR3 has 16 amino acids. Germline loops: CDR1 SGDLS, CDR2 YYNGEE. The V gene end was trimmed by 0 bases and the J gene end by 4 bases; junction bases not matched to a gene: 7. The CDR3 loop is CASSVGVQGASDTQYF. In DNA, the CDR3 is TGTGCCAGCAGCGTAGGGGTGCAGGGGGCGTCAGATACGCAGTATTTT.

V and J are TRBV7-6 and TRBJ2-3; D is perhaps TRBD2 (5 bases). The length of the CDR3 is 15 residues. V shed 5 bases and J shed 5 bases, with 17 bases lying between them. Germline loops: CDR1 SGHVS, CDR2 FNYEAQ. This chain's CDR3 is CASSLRDRGLDTQYF. CDR3 nucleotides: TGTGCCAGCAGCCTCCGGGATCGAGGGTTAGATACGCAGTATTTT.

This chain links TRBV20-1 with TRBJ1-1, with a weak D call TRBD1 (5 bases). The CDR3 is made up of 10 amino acids. CDR1 DFQATT and CDR2 SNEGSKA come from the germline V gene (reference sequence). The V gene lost 6 bases and the J gene lost 4 bases, with 6 bases spanning the gap. The CDR3 DNA follows: TGCAGTGCCGACAGCACTGAAGCTTTCTTT. Amino acids: CSADSTEAFF.

The genes are TRBV20-1 and TRBJ2-7; possible D gene TRBD2, 5 bases. CDR1 and CDR2 from the germline V gene are DFQATT and SNEGSKA (reference sequence). V gave up 6 bases and J gave up 4 bases, with 13 bases separating them. CDR3 length: 12 residues. CDR3 nucleotide sequence: TGCAGTGCAAACGCTCGCGGGTACGAGCAGTACTTC. Translated, it gives CSANARGYEQYF.